Below are 27 T cell receptor beta chains sequenced from a single sample in a study of blood T cell repertoires in COVID-19. The assay was immunoSEQ multiplex PCR, and TCRdb's table has in-frame clones only and misses some. The table records about 50,000 clones, 83% of them present only once. Sequencing was done on a sample of peripheral blood. The receptors derive from a woman older than 75 with acute or convalescent COVID-19.

The V call is TRBV2, the J call TRBJ1-5; 7 bases agree with TRBD1. Per the germline V gene, CDR1 is SNHLY and CDR2 is FYNNEI. The CDR3 length is 11 residues. The V and J ends lost 3 bases and 14 bases, in that order; junction bases with no gene match: 4. This CDR3 is CASSEGGQEHF. The CDR3 nucleotides are TGTGCCAGCAGTGAGGGTGGACAGGAGCATTTT.

The chain carries TRBV5-5 and TRBJ2-5, with TRBD2 matching 7 bases. CDR1 and CDR2 (germline): SGHKS, YYEKEE (reference sequence). Losses at the gene ends were 6 bases for V and 4 bases for J; bases not matched to a gene: 15. The CDR3 has 16 amino acids. As DNA, the CDR3 is TGTGCCAGCACCCTGTCCGGGGGGAGGTGGGGAGAGACCCAGTACTTC. This translates into CASTLSGGRWGETQYF.

By sample fraction, this clone is medium-sized. This rearrangement joins TRBV5-1 to TRBJ2-7; D may be TRBD1 (7 bases). The germline CDR1 and CDR2 sequences are SGHRS and YFSETQ. Trimming shortened V by 4 bases and J by 0 bases, and 17 bases separated the two germline ends. The CDR3 covers 16 residues. For the CDR3, the DNA is TGCGCCAGCAGCAATCCCGGGACAGCGGGCTCCTACGAGCAGTACTTC. It specifies CASSNPGTAGSYEQYF. Full variable domain (outside the CDR3, taken from reference TRBV5-1 and TRBJ2-7): KAGVTQTPRYLIKTRGQQVTLSCSPISGHRSVSWYQQTPGQGLQFLFEYFSETQRNKGNFPGRFSGRQFSNSRSEMNVSTLELGDSALYLCASSNPGTAGSYEQYFGPGTRLTVT.

The chain employs TRBV6-5 and TRBJ2-7; D perhaps matches TRBD1 (5 bases). Germline CDR1 reads MNHEY; CDR2 reads SVGAGI. This CDR3 is 13 amino acids long. V shed 2 bases and J shed 2 bases, with 7 bases lying between them. The CDR3 protein is CASSYRGPYEQYF. The CDR3 DNA reads as TGTGCCAGCAGTTACAGGGGCCCCTACGAGCAGTACTTC.

Details on this clone: Different DNA sequences within this sample yield the same CDR3. This chain connects TRBV5-1 to TRBJ2-7, with 8 bases that match TRBD1. V lost 0 bases to trimming and J lost 4 bases; unmatched junction nucleotides: 3. Germline assignment: CDR1 SGHRS and CDR2 YFSETQ. This CDR3 is 14 amino acids long. The CDR3 nucleotides read TGCGCCAGCAGCTTGGGACAGGGGTTTTACGAGCAGTACTTC. This gives the protein CASSLGQGFYEQYF.

This chain uses TRBV7-2 with TRBJ1-4, with TRBD1 matching over 7 bases. This CDR3 comprises 16 residues. Germline lookup yields CDR1 SGHTA and CDR2 FQGNSA. V was clipped by 1 base and J by 2 bases; unmatched bases: 4. The CDR3 here is CASSLGGTVTNEKLFF. CDR3 nucleotide sequence: TGTGCCAGCAGCTTAGGGGGGACAGTGACTAATGAAAAACTGTTTTTT.

The gene calls are TRBV6-1 and TRBJ2-3, with a possible D match to TRBD2 (7 bases). The CDR3 sequence is 16 residues long. V lost 1 base and J lost 7, with 18 bases in between. Germline CDR1 MNHNS, CDR2 SASEGT. CDR3 in amino acids: CASSEGWGPGGYTQYF. DNA for the CDR3: TGTGCCAGCAGTGAAGGGTGGGGGCCCGGGGGGTATACGCAGTATTTT.

The rearrangement links TRBV7-2 to TRBJ1-4; D might be TRBD1 (5 bases). The V and J ends lost 3 bases and 7 bases respectively, with 12 bases between them. Per germline, CDR1 SGHTA and CDR2 FQGNSA. CDR3 length: 14 amino acids. CDR3: CASSLAGPGEKLFF. DNA for the CDR3: TGTGCCAGCAGCTTGGCAGGGCCAGGTGAAAAACTGTTTTTT.

The chain joins TRBV27 to TRBJ1-1; D not resolved. Trimming shortened V by 9 bases and J by 1 base, and 15 bases separated the two germline ends. CDR1 is MNHEY, CDR2 SMNVEV, per germline (reference sequence). The CDR3 spans 14 residues. As DNA, the CDR3 is TGTGCCAGGGGTAAGAGGGAGGGGAACACTGAAGCTTTCTTT. It codes for CARGKREGNTEAFF.

Here the CDR3 DNA reads TGTGCCAGCAGGGAGGGACTAGCGGAGGGTGAGCAGTTCTTC. Protein: CASREGLAEGEQFF. The chain has TRBV5-4 and TRBJ2-1; 11 positions match TRBD2. CDR3 length: 14 residues. CDR1 is SGHNT and CDR2 is YYREEE in the germline V gene (reference sequence). J lost 9 bases, V lost 5 bases, and 7 bases had no gene match.

The chain carries TRBV13 and TRBJ1-3; 8 bases are shared with TRBD1. This CDR3 comprises 16 residues. Germline-derived CDR1 and CDR2 are PRHDT and FYEKMQ (reference sequence). V lost 3 bases to trimming and J lost 2 bases; unmatched junction nucleotides: 6. The CDR3 DNA reads TGTGCCAGCAGCTTCGGACAGGGTGACCCTGGAAACACCATATATTTT. Protein sequence: CASSFGQGDPGNTIYF.

The V gene is TRBV5-8, the J gene TRBJ1-5; 8 bases are shared with TRBD1. After removal of 4 bases from V and 4 bases from J, the junction contained 7 bases not matched to a gene. The CDR3 is 15 amino acids. CDR1 is SGHTS, CDR2 YDEGEE, per germline. The CDR3 loop reads CASSRQGAWNQPQHF. CDR3 bases: TGTGCCAGCAGCCGGCAGGGGGCTTGGAATCAGCCCCAGCATTTT.

The chain has TRBV27 and TRBJ2-2; 7 bases align to TRBD1. This CDR3 contains 16 residues. V dropped 6 bases and J dropped 0; count of bases not matched to a gene: 7. CDR1 and CDR2 from the germline V gene are MNHEY and SMNVEV (reference sequence). The CDR3 sequence: CASRPGQITNTGELFF. DNA for the CDR3: TGTGCCAGCAGGCCGGGACAGATAACGAACACCGGGGAGCTGTTTTTT.

V usage is TRBV24-1 and J usage is TRBJ2-4; 10 bases match TRBD1. The CDR3 is 15 residues long. The trim removed 3 bases at V and 6 bases at J, leaving 4 bases unmatched. The germline V gene encodes CDR1 KGHDR and CDR2 SFDVKD. The CDR3 spells CATSDPRDRGNIQYF. Here the CDR3 DNA reads TGTGCCACCAGTGATCCGAGGGACAGGGGAAACATTCAGTACTTC.

This chain connects TRBV5-1 to TRBJ2-7; D possibly corresponds to TRBD1 (6 bases). Between the trimmed V and J ends, which lost 5 bases and 4 bases, there was a span of 40 bases. The CDR3 covers 22 residues. The germline V gene has CDR1 SGHRS and CDR2 YFSETQ. CDR3 loop: CASRSGTHPTAGLLGARYEQYF. The CDR3 bases are TGCGCCAGCAGGTCCGGGACACATCCTACCGCAGGCCTTCTCGGGGCCCGGTACGAGCAGTACTTC. Variable domain in full (rest from reference TRBV5-1 and TRBJ2-7): KAGVTQTPRYLIKTRGQQVTLSCSPISGHRSVSWYQQTPGQGLQFLFEYFSETQRNKGNFPGRFSGRQFSNSRSEMNVSTLELGDSALYLCASRSGTHPTAGLLGARYEQYFGPGTRLTVT.

V usage is TRBV6-5 and J usage is TRBJ1-1, with TRBD1 as a possible D gene (6 bases). The CDR3 has 15 residues. Trimming shortened V by 7 bases and J by 0 bases, and 15 bases separated the two germline ends. CDR1 MNHEY and CDR2 SVGAGI come from the germline V gene. The CDR3 bases are TGTGCCAGCACCGAAAGGGGGGGTTTGAACACTGAAGCTTTCTTT. Translated: CASTERGGLNTEAFF.

The gene calls are TRBV5-1 and TRBJ2-3; 8 bases match TRBD1. The CDR3 runs to 16 residues. The trim removed 2 bases at V and 2 bases at J, leaving 7 bases unmatched. Germline V CDR1 and CDR2: SGHRS, YFSETQ. CDR3 bases: TGCGCCAGCAGCTTAGGGACAGGACTTCTCACAGATACGCAGTATTTT. This translates into CASSLGTGLLTDTQYF.

The gene calls are TRBV7-9 and TRBJ1-2; tentatively, D is TRBD1 (6 bases). This CDR3 is 15 amino acids long. Germline V gene sequence: CDR1 SEHNR, CDR2 FQNEAQ (reference sequence). The ends were cut back, 8 bases at V and 4 bases at J, with 20 bases in the middle. The CDR3 is CASQPGGAPFYGYTF. The CDR3 DNA reads as TGTGCCAGCCAACCCGGGGGGGCTCCTTTCTATGGCTACACCTTC.

Turning to this clone: The junction departs from the called germline gene at one end, perhaps through a read error. The V call is TRBV7-7, the J call TRBJ2-5, with D possibly matching TRBD1 (6 bases). Germline-derived CDR1 and CDR2 are SSHAT and FNYEAQ (reference sequence). The CDR3 is 14 amino acids. CDR3 nucleotide sequence: TGTGCTAGCAGCCTTACAGGGTCCGAAGGGACCCAGTACTTC. Protein product: CASSLTGSEGTQYF.

V and J are TRBV18 and TRBJ1-1, with a tentative D call TRBD1 (6 bases). The length of the CDR3 is 13 residues. Germline CDR1 and CDR2: KGHSH and LQKENI. Trimming took 5 bases from V and 1 from J, leaving 8 bases between them. The CDR3 reads CASSGQSNTEAFF. The CDR3 nucleotides are TGTGCCAGCTCAGGACAGTCGAACACTGAAGCTTTCTTT.

The genes are TRBV3-1 (or the pseudogene TRBV3-2) and TRBJ2-7; 7 nucleotides match TRBD2. J lost 6 bases, V lost 3 bases, and 2 bases had no gene match. From germline, CDR1 is LGHDT and CDR2 YNNKEL (reference sequence). This CDR3 is 12 amino acids long. CDR3 in DNA: TGTGCCAGCAGCCACGGGACTACCGAGCAGTACTTC. As protein: CASSHGTTEQYF.

This chain's CDR3 is CASSPLPPGQPQHF. In DNA form, the CDR3 reads TGTGCCAGTAGCCCCCTCCCGCCGGGTCAGCCCCAGCATTTT. The chain couples TRBV19 to TRBJ1-5; no clear D gene. The CDR3 has 14 residues. Germline V gene sequence: CDR1 LNHDA, CDR2 SQIVND (reference sequence). V was shortened by 6 bases and J by 6 bases, with 15 bases between the two germline ends.

This clone was detected once. The chain is built from TRBV5-1 and TRBJ1-1; D not certain. Germline-derived CDR1 and CDR2 are SGHRS and YFSETQ. Trimming cost V 4 bases and J 3 bases, with 10 bases left between them. CDR3 length: 13 residues. This CDR3 reads CASSPAGDTEAFF. CDR3 bases: TGCGCCAGCAGCCCCGCCGGGGACACTGAAGCTTTCTTT. The full variable domain, completed using reference TRBV5-1 and TRBJ1-1, is KAGVTQTPRYLIKTRGQQVTLSCSPISGHRSVSWYQQTPGQGLQFLFEYFSETQRNKGNFPGRFSGRQFSNSRSEMNVSTLELGDSALYLCASSPAGDTEAFFGQGTRLTVV.

The CDR3 DNA reads as TGTGCCAGCTCACCCTCATGGGGGAGGGACACTGAAGCTTTCTTT. Translated: CASSPSWGRDTEAFF. The chain has TRBV18 and TRBJ1-1; maybe TRBD1 (5 bases). This CDR3 contains 15 residues. V gave up 3 bases and J gave up 3 bases, with 14 bases separating them. Germline loops: CDR1 KGHSH, CDR2 LQKENI.

V and J are TRBV10-2 and TRBJ1-1; no definite D call. V was cut by 2 bases and J by 1 base, with 11 bases left in between. The germline V gene has CDR1 WSHSY and CDR2 SAAADI. The length of the CDR3 is 15 residues. The CDR3 nucleotides are TGCGCCAGCAGTGAGACTGGCGGGAAGAACACTGAAGCTTTCTTT. This codes for CASSETGGKNTEAFF.

V usage is TRBV19 and J usage is TRBJ1-5; 11 bases map to TRBD1. The CDR3 contains 16 residues. Germline V gives CDR1 LNHDA, CDR2 SQIVND (reference sequence). V was pared by 3 bases and J by 3 bases, with 4 bases of the junction left unmatched. The CDR3 sequence: CASSIGTGGFNQPQHF. The CDR3 DNA is TGTGCCAGTAGTATTGGGACAGGGGGGTTCAATCAGCCCCAGCATTTT.

This chain connects TRBV5-1 to TRBJ2-1; 9 bases fit TRBD2. The V and J ends lost 2 bases and 3 bases, in that order; junction bases with no gene match: 9. The CDR3 runs to 17 residues. The germline CDR1 and CDR2 sequences are SGHRS and YFSETQ. In nucleotides, the CDR3 is TGCGCCAGCAGCTTCTTGCGGGGGGGGACTTTCTACAATGAGCAGTTCTTC. Encoded protein: CASSFLRGGTFYNEQFF.